This T cell receptor (beta chain) was obtained from a study of cytomegalovirus exposure and HLA in healthy donors. Amplification used 60 Vbeta primers and 13 Jbeta primers. Per the original data handling: In a later analysis, around 10 million of about 80 million unique beta chains occurred in at least two donors. The method was immunoSEQ multiplex PCR; TCRdb's version includes in-frame clones alone and lacks a portion of them. D and trimming were read from the DNA, whereas the V and J calls and clone size are those reported in that table. The sample has 90,000 to 100,000 clones, about two thirds seen once. In its sample, this clone was seen a few times. Its antigen remains unknown. Study outcomes and limitations: Across donors, presence/absence analyses took sequencing depth to be roughly uniform.

Specimen: PBMCs. The receptor comes from a man aged 50-59 years in good health and CMV-seronegative.

The CDR3 DNA reads TGTGCCATCAGGCTAGCGGACAACACCGGGGAGCTGTTTTTT. The encoded protein is CAIRLADNTGELFF. This chain joins TRBV10-3 and TRBJ2-2; 7 nucleotides line up with TRBD2. This CDR3 is built from 14 residues. J gave up 2 bases and V 6 bases, and 3 bases lay outside the gene matches. Germline CDR1 ENHRY, CDR2 SYGVKD.